The TCR beta chain described here comes from a study of shared clonotypes between healthy human individuals. Study-level information: Ranging from 18 to 49 in age, donors were a couple of women and a few men.

Clones were read by immunoSEQ multiplex PCR, and TCRdb kept only the in-frame ones, dropping some. This table has 2 million to 2.5 million clones, approximately 96% appearing once. With 3 bases removed from V and 2 bases from J, the gap between germline ends came to 8 bases. CDR1 is MDHEN, CDR2 SYDVKM, per germline. This CDR3 spans 14 amino acids. As to this clone: The sample contains more than one DNA sequence encoding this CDR3.

The chain combines TRBV28 with TRBJ1-3; tentatively, D is TRBD1 (5 bases). The specimen was naive CD4+ T cells sorted from blood. As for subset: CD45RA+ positively selected. The receptor was isolated from a man aged 18 to 29 in good health. CDR3 loop: CASSLGGAGNTIYF. The CDR3 DNA sequence: TGTGCCAGCAGTTTGGGGGGGGCTGGAAACACCATATATTTT.